This T cell receptor beta chain stems from a study of Ad26.COV2.S vaccination and SARS-CoV-2 variants. The study, taken as a whole, reports: It was vaccine recipients, not placebo recipients, who had the higher spike-specific TCR breadth.

V shed 2 bases and J shed 2 bases, with 10 bases lying between them. This CDR3 region has 14 residues. Germline CDR1 is MNHEY and CDR2 is SVGEGT. Of note for this clone: What it recognizes is unknown.

Repertoires were generated with immunoSEQ multiplex PCR, while TCRdb's copy carries only in-frame clones and drops some. This sample has fewer than 800,000 clones; 89% occur once, and the top ten carry about 1.5%. Indicated treatment: around 19 received Ad26.COV2.S at low or high dose, single or two shots; about 5 received placebo; per-sample allocation not given. It was on day 63 after the first vaccine or placebo injection that samples were taken. Within Boston, the person who donated was an adult of 18-55 years. The source is a person aged 18-60 years who received the Ad26.COV2.S COVID-19 vaccine or a placebo. The material sequenced was peripheral blood, taken in a trial of Ad26.COV2.S vaccine versus placebo. This rearrangement joins TRBV6-2 or TRBV6-3 to TRBJ2-7; D possibly corresponds to TRBD1 (6 bases). The chain's CDR3 is CASSYPTGTYEQYF. The CDR3 bases are TGTGCCAGCAGTTACCCGACAGGAACCTACGAGCAGTACTTC.